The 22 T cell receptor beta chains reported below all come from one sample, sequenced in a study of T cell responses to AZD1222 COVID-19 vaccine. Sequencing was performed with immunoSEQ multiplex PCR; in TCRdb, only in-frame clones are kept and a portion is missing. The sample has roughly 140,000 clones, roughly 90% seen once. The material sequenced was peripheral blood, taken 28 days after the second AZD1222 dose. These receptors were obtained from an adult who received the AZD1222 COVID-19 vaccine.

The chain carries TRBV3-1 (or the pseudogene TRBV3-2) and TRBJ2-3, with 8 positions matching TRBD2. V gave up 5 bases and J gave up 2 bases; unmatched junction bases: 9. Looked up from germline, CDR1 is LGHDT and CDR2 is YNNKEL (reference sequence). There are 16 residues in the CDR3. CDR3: CASSGGVAGNTDTQYF. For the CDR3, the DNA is TGTGCCAGCAGCGGCGGGGTAGCGGGGAACACAGATACGCAGTATTTT.

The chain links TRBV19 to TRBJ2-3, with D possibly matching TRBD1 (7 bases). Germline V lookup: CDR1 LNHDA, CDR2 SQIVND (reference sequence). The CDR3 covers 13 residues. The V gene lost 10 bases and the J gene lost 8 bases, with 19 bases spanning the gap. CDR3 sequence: CATTGQEGVTQYF. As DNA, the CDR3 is TGTGCCACCACTGGACAGGAGGGAGTTACGCAGTATTTT.

CDR3 sequence: CASSLQGLYQPQHF. The CDR3 DNA sequence: TGTGCCAGCAGCCTTCAGGGTCTCTATCAGCCCCAGCATTTT. This rearrangement joins TRBV6-6 to TRBJ1-5, with D perhaps matching TRBD1 (5 bases). The germline V gene encodes CDR1 MNHNY and CDR2 SVGAGI (reference sequence). The length of the CDR3 is 14 residues. Trimming left V 6 bases short and J 5 bases short, with 14 bases between.

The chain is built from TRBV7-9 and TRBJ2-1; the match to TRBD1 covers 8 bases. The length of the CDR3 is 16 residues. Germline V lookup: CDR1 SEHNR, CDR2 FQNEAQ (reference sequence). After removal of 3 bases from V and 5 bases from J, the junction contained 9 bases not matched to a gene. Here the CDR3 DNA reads TGTGCCAGCAGCTTGCCTAGGACAGGGTTACACAATGAGCAGTTCTTC. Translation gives CASSLPRTGLHNEQFF. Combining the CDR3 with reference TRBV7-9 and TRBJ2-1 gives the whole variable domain DTGVSQNPRHKITKRGQNVTFRCDPISEHNRLYWYRQTLGQGPEFLTYFQNEAQLEKSRLLSDRFSAERPKGSFSTLEIQRTEQGDSAMYLCASSLPRTGLHNEQFFGPGTRLTVL.

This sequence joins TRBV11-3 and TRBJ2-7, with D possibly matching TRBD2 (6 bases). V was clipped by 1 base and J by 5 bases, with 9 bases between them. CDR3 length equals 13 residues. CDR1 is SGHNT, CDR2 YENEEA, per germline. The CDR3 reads CASSLAGVDEQYF. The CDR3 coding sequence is TGTGCCAGCAGCTTAGCGGGAGTTGACGAGCAGTACTTC.

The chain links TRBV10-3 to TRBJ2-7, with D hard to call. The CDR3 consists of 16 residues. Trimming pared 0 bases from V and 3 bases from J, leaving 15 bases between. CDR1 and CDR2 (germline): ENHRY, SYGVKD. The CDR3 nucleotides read TGTGCCATCAGTGAGTCGACTCGTAACACTTACTACGAGCAGTACTTC. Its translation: CAISESTRNTYYEQYF.

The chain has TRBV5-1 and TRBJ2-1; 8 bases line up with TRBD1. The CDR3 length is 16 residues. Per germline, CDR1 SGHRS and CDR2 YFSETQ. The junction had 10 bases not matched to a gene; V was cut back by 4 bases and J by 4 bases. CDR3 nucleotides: TGCGCCAGCAGCCCCCCGGGACAGGCTATTTACAATGAGCAGTTCTTC. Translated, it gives CASSPPGQAIYNEQFF. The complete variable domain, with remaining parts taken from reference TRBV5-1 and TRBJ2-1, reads KAGVTQTPRYLIKTRGQQVTLSCSPISGHRSVSWYQQTPGQGLQFLFEYFSETQRNKGNFPGRFSGRQFSNSRSEMNVSTLELGDSALYLCASSPPGQAIYNEQFFGPGTRLTVL.

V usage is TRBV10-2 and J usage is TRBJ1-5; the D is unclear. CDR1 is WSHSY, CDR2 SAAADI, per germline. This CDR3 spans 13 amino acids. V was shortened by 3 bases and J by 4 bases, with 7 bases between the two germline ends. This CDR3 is CASSDEPNQPQHF. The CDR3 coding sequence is TGCGCCAGCAGTGATGAGCCTAATCAGCCCCAGCATTTT.

The CDR3 sequence: CASSQARTDTQYF. DNA of the CDR3: TGTGCCAGCAGCCAAGCCCGCACAGATACGCAGTATTTT. V gene TRBV3-1 (or the pseudogene TRBV3-2) combines with J gene TRBJ2-3; D is undetermined. Per germline, CDR1 LGHDT and CDR2 YNNKEL (reference sequence). The germline V and J ends were trimmed by 1 base and 1 base, with 3 bases remaining between them. This CDR3 comprises 13 residues.

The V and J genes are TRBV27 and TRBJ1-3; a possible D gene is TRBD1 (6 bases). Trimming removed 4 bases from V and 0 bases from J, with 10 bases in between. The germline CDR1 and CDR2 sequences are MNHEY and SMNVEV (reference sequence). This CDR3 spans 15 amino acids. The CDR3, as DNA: TGTGCCAGCAGTTATACAGGGAACTCTGGAAACACCATATATTTT. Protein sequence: CASSYTGNSGNTIYF.

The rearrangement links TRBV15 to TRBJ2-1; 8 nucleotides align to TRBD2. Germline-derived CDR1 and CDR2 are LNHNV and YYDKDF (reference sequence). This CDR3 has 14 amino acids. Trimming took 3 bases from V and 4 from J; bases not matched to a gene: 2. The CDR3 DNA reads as TGTGCCACCAGCAGCGGGAGGGCGTACAATGAGCAGTTCTTC. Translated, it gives CATSSGRAYNEQFF.

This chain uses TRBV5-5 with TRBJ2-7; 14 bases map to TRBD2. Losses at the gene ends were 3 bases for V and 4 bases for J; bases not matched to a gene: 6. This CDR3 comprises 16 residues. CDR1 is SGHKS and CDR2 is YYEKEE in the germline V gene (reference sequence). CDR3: CASSSGLAGDLYEQYF. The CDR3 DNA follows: TGTGCCAGCAGCTCGGGACTAGCGGGAGATCTATACGAGCAGTACTTC.

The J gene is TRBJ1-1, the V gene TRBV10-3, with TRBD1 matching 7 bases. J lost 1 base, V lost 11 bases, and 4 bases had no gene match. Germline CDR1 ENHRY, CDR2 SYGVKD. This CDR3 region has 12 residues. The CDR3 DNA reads TGTGCCGTGGGGACAGCGAACACTGAAGCTTTCTTT. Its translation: CAVGTANTEAFF.

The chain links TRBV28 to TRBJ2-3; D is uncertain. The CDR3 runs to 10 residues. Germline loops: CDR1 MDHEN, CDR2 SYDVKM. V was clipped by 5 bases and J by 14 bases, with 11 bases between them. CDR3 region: CASSTRLPYF. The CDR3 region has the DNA TGTGCCAGCAGTACCAGACTGCCGTATTTT.

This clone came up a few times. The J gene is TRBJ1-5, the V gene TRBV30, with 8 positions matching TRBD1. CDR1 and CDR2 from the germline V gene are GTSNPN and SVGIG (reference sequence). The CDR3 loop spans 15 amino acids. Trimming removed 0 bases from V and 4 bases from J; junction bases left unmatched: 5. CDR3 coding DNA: TGTGCCTGGAGTGTAGGGACAGGTTTGAATCAGCCCCAGCATTTT. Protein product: CAWSVGTGLNQPQHF.

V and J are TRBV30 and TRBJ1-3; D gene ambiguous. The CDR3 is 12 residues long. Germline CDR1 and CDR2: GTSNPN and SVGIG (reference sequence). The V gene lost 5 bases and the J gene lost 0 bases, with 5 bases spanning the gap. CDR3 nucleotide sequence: TGTGCCTGGGCGGACTCTGGAAACACCATATATTTT. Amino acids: CAWADSGNTIYF.

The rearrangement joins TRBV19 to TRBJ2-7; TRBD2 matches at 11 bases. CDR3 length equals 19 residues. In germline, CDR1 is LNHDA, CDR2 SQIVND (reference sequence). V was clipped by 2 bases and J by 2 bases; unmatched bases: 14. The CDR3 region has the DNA TGTGCCAGTAGTATAAGGGTACTGCCTAGCGGGAGGCCTGCCTACGAGCAGTACTTC. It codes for CASSIRVLPSGRPAYEQYF. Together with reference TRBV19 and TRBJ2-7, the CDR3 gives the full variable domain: DGGITQSPKYLFRKEGQNVTLSCEQNLNHDAMYWYRQDPGQGLRLIYYSQIVNDFQKGDIAEGYSVSREKKESFPLTVTSAQKNPTAFYLCASSIRVLPSGRPAYEQYFGPGTRLTVT.

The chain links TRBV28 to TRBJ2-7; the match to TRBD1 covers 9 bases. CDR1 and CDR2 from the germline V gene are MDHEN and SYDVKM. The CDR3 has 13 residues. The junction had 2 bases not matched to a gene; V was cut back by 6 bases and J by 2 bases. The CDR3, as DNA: TGTGCCAGCAGACGACAGGGGGCCTACGAGCAGTACTTC. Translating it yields CASRRQGAYEQYF.

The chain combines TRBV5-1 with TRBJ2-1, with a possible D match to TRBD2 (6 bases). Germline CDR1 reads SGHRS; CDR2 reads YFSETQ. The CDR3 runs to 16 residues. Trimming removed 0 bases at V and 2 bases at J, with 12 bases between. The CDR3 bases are TGCGCCAGCAGCTTGGACAGCGGGCGTGCCTACAATGAGCAGTTCTTC. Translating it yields CASSLDSGRAYNEQFF.

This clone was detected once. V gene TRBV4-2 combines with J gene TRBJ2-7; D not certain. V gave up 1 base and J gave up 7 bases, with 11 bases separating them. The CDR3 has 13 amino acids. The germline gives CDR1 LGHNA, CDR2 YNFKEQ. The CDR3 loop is CASSQVLPGEQYF. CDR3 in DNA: TGTGCCAGCAGCCAAGTCCTCCCCGGGGAGCAGTACTTC.

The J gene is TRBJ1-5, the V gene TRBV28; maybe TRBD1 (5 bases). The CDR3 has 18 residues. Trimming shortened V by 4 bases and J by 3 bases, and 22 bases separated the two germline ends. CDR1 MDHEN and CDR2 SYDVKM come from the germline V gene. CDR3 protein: CASSYRTGQVEVNQPQHF. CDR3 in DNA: TGTGCCAGCAGTTACCGAACAGGCCAAGTGGAGGTCAATCAGCCCCAGCATTTT.

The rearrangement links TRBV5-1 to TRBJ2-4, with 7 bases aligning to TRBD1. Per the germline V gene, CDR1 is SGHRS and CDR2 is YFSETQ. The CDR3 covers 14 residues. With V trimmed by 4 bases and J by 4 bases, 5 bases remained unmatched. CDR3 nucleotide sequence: TGCGCCAGCAGCCGGGACAGTAAAAAAAACATTCAGTACTTC. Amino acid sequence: CASSRDSKKNIQYF.